This T cell receptor (beta chain) was found in a study of blood T cells in healthy people across ages. Isolated PBMCs totaled at least 6 million in each sample. Study results and caveats: Since the PBMCs were unsorted, naive and antigen-experienced cells could not be conclusively compared. Observed TCR beta diversity per million T cells went down as age went up. This fall followed a roughly linear course with age.

The CDR3 has 13 residues. V dropped 4 bases and J dropped 4 bases, with 11 bases sitting between them. The germline V gene has CDR1 SGHTA and CDR2 FQGNSA. A second about 6 to 12 cycle PCR used barcoded and J-beta primers. MiXCR, run by TCRdb on the 5' RACE reads, gives a single entry per CDR3 protein. The sample yields about 1.1 million distinct CDR3 sequences, 35% to 45% seen once. This clonotype was seen a handful of times. Its antigen is still unknown. Sequencing input: blood. This TCR came from a man aged 18 to 30 in good health. The V call is TRBV7-2, the J call TRBJ2-7, with D perhaps being TRBD1 or TRBD2 (5 bases each). CDR3 sequence (DNA): TGTGCCAGCAGCTCGGGACGGATTTACGAGCAGTACTTC. This codes for CASSSGRIYEQYF.